This T cell receptor (beta chain) is drawn from a study of Graves' ophthalmopathy and Graves' hyperthyroidism (dated by TCRdb to the late 2010s). About the investigation overall: Stable hyperthyroidism was defined as no progression to ophthalmopathy within 18 months of follow-up. To tell Graves' ophthalmopathy apart from Graves' hyperthyroidism, and to predict which patients would progress to ophthalmopathy, the study relied on TCR beta repertoire signatures. In total, 135 blood samples were TCR-sequenced: some 40 ophthalmopathy, over 70 hyperthyroidism and 17 hyperthyroidism-to-ophthalmopathy patients. To explore V-J signatures that separate ophthalmopathy from hyperthyroidism, a discovery set of approximately 100 patients was enrolled, consisting of 40 to 45 with ophthalmopathy and around 57 with stable hyperthyroidism. For independent validation, a separate cohort was made up of some 18 hyperthyroidism patients plus 17 patients who later progressed from hyperthyroidism to ophthalmopathy. In a handful of hyperthyroidism patients, the T-cell repertoire of thyroid tissue was compared with the T-cell repertoire of blood. Following sample collection, hyperthyroidism patients were given methimazole at a starting dose of 30 mg daily, and ophthalmopathy patients were given high-dose intravenous methylprednisolone. The paper's findings and limits, for the study overall: The 13-signature model separated ophthalmopathy from stable hyperthyroidism with roughly 90% sensitivity and just under 84% specificity in cross-validation, and 80%/75% in the test set. Sample size was not predetermined statistically, and investigators were not blinded to group allocation. Among expanded thyroid clonotypes with frequency above 0.001, most also showed up in blood, which suggests that blood repertoires may reflect the thyroid immune response. In validation, the model predicted ophthalmopathy progression with roughly 68% sensitivity and roughly 78% specificity; some 13 predicted patients were CT-confirmed with GO in a median of around 6 months.

For repertoire sequencing, TCR beta CDR3 regions were amplified from RNA transcripts. The first round was an RT-PCR using HTBI primers with the Qiagen OneStep RT-PCR kit, and this first round was followed by a second-round multiplex PCR, then size selection and purification. The libraries underwent paired-end sequencing with 100 bp reads on an Illumina HiSeq2000. In the authors' own workflow: SOAPnuke was used for read processing, and reads with adapters, uncalled bases, a mean Phred below 15, or no exact constant-primer or identifier match were discarded. COPE v1.2.5 was used to merge the high-quality paired reads. Each unique nucleotide sequence was defined as a clonotype, and clonotypes were aligned to IMGT TRB V, D and J references with MiTCR v1.1. Analysis was restricted to V-J combinations with a frequency above 0.0001, which covered roughly 99% of repertoires. A TCR clonal expansion and chaos score per V-J combination was defined as the ratio of F50 clonal expansion to chaos observed in the TCRdist matrix. Welch's t-statistics and random forest were used to narrow the features down to about a dozen V-J combinations, which were then fed into a naive Bayes classifier. The Morisita-Horn index was used to measure how similar the thyroid and blood repertoires were. The raw public data were reprocessed by TCRdb itself: fastp quality trimming at Q25, MiXCR clonotype calling, in-frame beta chains only. Each entry is one CDR3 protein sequence, shown with its most common DNA and genes. V and J calls and clone size were set by TCRdb, not the authors. The sample has about 1.1 million distinct CDR3 sequences on record, about 40% of them singletons. Of the sample, more than 9.5% is held by the ten largest clones.

Notes on this clonotype: Its recognized antigen is unknown. Qualities for individual bases were not recorded, and no much larger clone is one base off.

According to the germline V gene, CDR1 reads LGHNA and CDR2 reads YSLEER. Measured from the cysteine to the phenylalanine, the CDR3 is 19 residues long. Of all the DNA, just the CDR3 is kept, 57 bases in frame from base 1. V and J are truncated by 2 bases and 2 bases respectively, leaving an intervening sequence of 19 bases. Patients with hyperthyroidism were aged 18 to 65 years, had been newly diagnosed, and had a disease duration of less than 2 months. Patients with other autoimmune diseases, uncontrolled infections, pregnancy or lactation were excluded. Diagnosis was based on clinical symptoms, serum thyroxine, TRAb, thyroid ultrasound and orbital computed tomography. Total RNA was extracted with Trizol reagent and quality-checked on an Agilent 2100 Bioanalyzer.

Specimen: peripheral blood or thyroid tissue (not recorded which). The receptor was derived from an adult man with Graves' hyperthyroidism. Recombination connected TRBV4-3 to TRBJ2-6, with TRBD2 perhaps the D gene, on 5 matching bases. The nucleotide sequence reads TGCGCCAGCAGCCAACATCTAATCCGGGAAGGTCCTGGGGCCAACGTCCTGACTTTC. Its translation reads: CASSQHLIREGPGANVLTF.